This T cell receptor beta chain derives from a study of shared clonotypes between healthy human individuals. Per the original data handling: In the immunoSEQ data, sequences were junction-only and lacked quality scores, so filtering differed. Libraries were prepared by immunoSEQ multiplex PCR; TCRdb keeps only in-frame clonotypes and omits some of them. The V and J calls and clone size are taken from that table; D and trimming were inferred from the DNA. Here the sample spans just under 350,000 clones, around 67% being singletons. Trimming removed 7 bases at V and 2 bases at J, with 12 bases between. Germline V gene sequence: CDR1 MGHDK, CDR2 SYGVNS. CDR3 length: 14 residues. Healthy HIV-negative adults without recent acute infections or vaccinations served as donors.

The specimen was memory CD4+ T cells sorted from blood. Subset noted: CD45RA-negative fraction. This receptor was taken from a man aged 25-45 years in good health. The chain combines TRBV25-1 with TRBJ2-1; D is possibly TRBD2 (6 bases). CDR3 DNA: TGTGCCAGCATGGAGCGGGCCCCCTACAATGAGCAGTTCTTC. This encodes CASMERAPYNEQFF.